This T cell receptor (beta chain) comes out of a study of blood T cell repertoires in COVID-19. Study-wide background: Specimens from acute and convalescent COVID-19 originated in the United States, Italy and Spain. From T cells, B-cell-depleted T cells, or PBMCs came the material, which was cDNA or gDNA.

TCRdb's table, derived via immunoSEQ multiplex PCR, lists solely in-frame clones and lacks some. The sample yields fewer than 20,000 clones, over 75% seen once. This CDR3 region has 16 residues. The ends were cut back, 4 bases at V and 3 bases at J, with 19 bases in the middle. Germline V gene lookup returns CDR1 SGDLS and CDR2 YYNGEE. V usage is TRBV9 and J usage is TRBJ2-5, with D maybe TRBD1 (6 bases). Sequencing used peripheral blood. This clonotype was obtained from a man between 35 and 55 years old with active or convalescent COVID-19. The CDR3 region has the DNA TGTGCCAGCAGCCCGAGGGACACGGCTTACGAAGAGACCCAGTACTTC. This encodes CASSPRDTAYEETQYF.